These T cell receptor beta chains were read from a single sample in a study of blood T cell repertoires in COVID-19. Generated by immunoSEQ multiplex PCR, the TCRdb table keeps only in-frame clones and is missing some. The table shows around 340,000 clones, with around 80% occurring only once. The sequencing sample was made of peripheral blood. Source of these receptors: a man between 25 and 39 years old with active or convalescent COVID-19. The conserved cysteine and the conserved F or W are not part of the CDR3 here.

TRBJ1-6,TRBV3-1/TRBV3-2,ASSQVWGQGFSPLH
TRBJ1-3,TRBV6-5,ASSPMMTPRDTIY
TRBJ1-4,TRBV24-1,ATGGRGELF
TRBJ1-5,TRBV7-9,ASSRGTGPYSNQPQH
TRBJ2-7,TRBV5-1,ASSFGDSRSYEQY
TRBJ2-7,TRBV6-5,ASSYGTSGGGEQY
TRBJ2-3,TRBV10-3,AISEGLGGIDTQY
TRBJ2-1,TRBV27,ASSFSGRAYYNEQF
TRBJ2-1,TRBV5-1,ASSPVRGQYNEQF
TRBJ2-2,TRBV12-3/TRBV12-4,ASSDWETGELF
TRBJ2-1,TRBV7-2,ASSLAGTSNNEQF
TRBJ1-4,TRBV19,ASSPWTGATNEKLF
TRBJ1-3,TRBV30,AWALDRSGNTIY
TRBJ1-2,TRBV29-1,SVEVKLSGYT
TRBJ1-4,TRBV4-1,ASSQPLQGTNEKLF
TRBJ2-3,TRBV6-6,ASSLTSGRFADTQY
TRBJ1-2,TRBV5-1,ASSLGGQVNYGYT
TRBJ2-3,TRBV7-9,ASSLLLAGGDTQY
TRBJ2-5,TRBV30,ACRGGTGTETQY
TRBJ2-1,TRBV15,ATSRDPGNPSSDEQF